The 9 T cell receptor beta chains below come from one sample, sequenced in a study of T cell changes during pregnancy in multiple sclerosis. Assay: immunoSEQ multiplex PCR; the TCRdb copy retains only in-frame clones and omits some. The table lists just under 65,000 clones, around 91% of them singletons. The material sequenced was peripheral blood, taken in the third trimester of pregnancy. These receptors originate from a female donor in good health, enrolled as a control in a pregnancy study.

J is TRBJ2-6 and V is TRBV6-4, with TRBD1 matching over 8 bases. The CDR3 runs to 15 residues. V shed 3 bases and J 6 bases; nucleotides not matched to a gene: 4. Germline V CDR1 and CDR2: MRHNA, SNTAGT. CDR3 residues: CASSEGQDAANVLTF. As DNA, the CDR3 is TGTGCCAGCAGTGAGGGACAGGATGCGGCCAACGTCCTGACTTTC.

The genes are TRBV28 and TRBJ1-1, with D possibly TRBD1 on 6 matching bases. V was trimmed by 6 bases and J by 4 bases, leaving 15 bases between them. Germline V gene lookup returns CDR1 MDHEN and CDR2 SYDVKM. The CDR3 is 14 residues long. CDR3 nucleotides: TGTGCCAGCAGCTCCAGATACAGGGCCACTGAAGCTTTCTTT. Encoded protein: CASSSRYRATEAFF.

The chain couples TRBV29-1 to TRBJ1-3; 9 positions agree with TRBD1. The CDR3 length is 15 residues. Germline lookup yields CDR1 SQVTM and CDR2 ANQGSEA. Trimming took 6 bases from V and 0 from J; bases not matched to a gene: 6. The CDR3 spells CSVGTGQSSGNTIYF. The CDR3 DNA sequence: TGCAGCGTCGGGACAGGGCAGAGCTCTGGAAACACCATATATTTT.

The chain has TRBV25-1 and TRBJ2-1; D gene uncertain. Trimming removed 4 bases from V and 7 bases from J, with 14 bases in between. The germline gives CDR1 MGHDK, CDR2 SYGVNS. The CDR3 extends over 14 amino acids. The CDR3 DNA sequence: TGTGCCAGCAGTGGGCCGTACCGATGGAATGAGCAGTTCTTC. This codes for CASSGPYRWNEQFF.

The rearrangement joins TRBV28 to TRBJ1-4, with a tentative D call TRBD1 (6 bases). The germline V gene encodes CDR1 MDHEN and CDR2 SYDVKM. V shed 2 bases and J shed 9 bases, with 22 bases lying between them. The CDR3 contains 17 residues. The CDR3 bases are TGTGCCAGCAGTTTAACCCTCGGGGGCAGGGGAGGGAAAAAACTGTTTTTT. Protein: CASSLTLGGRGGKKLFF.

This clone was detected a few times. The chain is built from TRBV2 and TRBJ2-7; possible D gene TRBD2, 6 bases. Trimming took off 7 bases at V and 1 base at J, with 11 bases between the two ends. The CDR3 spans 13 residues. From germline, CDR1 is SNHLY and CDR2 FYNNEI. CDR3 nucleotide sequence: TGTGCCAGCACGGTAGCGGATTCCTACGAGCAGTACTTC. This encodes CASTVADSYEQYF.

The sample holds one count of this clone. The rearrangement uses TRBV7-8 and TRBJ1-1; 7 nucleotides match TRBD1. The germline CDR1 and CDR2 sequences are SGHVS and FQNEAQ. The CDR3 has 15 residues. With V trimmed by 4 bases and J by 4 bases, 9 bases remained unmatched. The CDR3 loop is CASSSRDSPSTEAFF. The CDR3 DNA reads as TGTGCCAGCAGCTCTCGGGACAGCCCATCCACTGAAGCTTTCTTT. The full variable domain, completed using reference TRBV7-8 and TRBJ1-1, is GAGVSQSPRYKVAKRGQDVALRCDPISGHVSLFWYQQALGQGPEFLTYFQNEAQLDKSGLPSDRFFAERPEGSVSTLKIQRTQQEDSAVYLCASSSRDSPSTEAFFGQGTRLTVV.

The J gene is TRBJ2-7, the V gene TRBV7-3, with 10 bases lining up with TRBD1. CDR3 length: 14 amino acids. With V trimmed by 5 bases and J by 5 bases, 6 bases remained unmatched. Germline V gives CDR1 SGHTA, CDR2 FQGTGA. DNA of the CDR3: TGTGCCAGCAGCAGGGACAGGGGACACGACGAGCAGTACTTC. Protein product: CASSRDRGHDEQYF.

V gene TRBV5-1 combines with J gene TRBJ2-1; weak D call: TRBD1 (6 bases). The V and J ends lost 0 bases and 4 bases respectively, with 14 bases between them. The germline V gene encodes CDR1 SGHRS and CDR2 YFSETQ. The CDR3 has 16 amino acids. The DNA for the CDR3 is TGCGCCAGCAGCTTGGTGGGTCGACAGGATTACAATGAGCAGTTCTTC. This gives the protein CASSLVGRQDYNEQFF. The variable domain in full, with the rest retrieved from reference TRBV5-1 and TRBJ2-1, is KAGVTQTPRYLIKTRGQQVTLSCSPISGHRSVSWYQQTPGQGLQFLFEYFSETQRNKGNFPGRFSGRQFSNSRSEMNVSTLELGDSALYLCASSLVGRQDYNEQFFGPGTRLTVL.